Listed below are T cell receptor beta chains from one sample, sequenced in a study of Ad26.COV2.S vaccination and SARS-CoV-2 variants. Some clones are missing from TCRdb's copy, which holds only in-frame ones; the method was immunoSEQ multiplex PCR. The data contain approximately 460,000 clones, roughly nine tenths of them singletons. The sample here was peripheral blood, taken in a trial of Ad26.COV2.S vaccine versus placebo. The receptors shown here come from a person aged 18 to 59 who received the Ad26.COV2.S COVID-19 vaccine or a placebo. Both conserved end residues are part of each CDR3. D genes are given only for firm matches. Expanded clones get a size class; other rows say once, few or many, or leave the size out.

NA,TRBV18,TRBD2,TRBJ2-1,TGTGCCAGCTCACCACCGAAGGGACTAAGCTCCTACAATGAGCAGTTCTTC,CASSPPKGLSSYNEQFF
NA,TRBV5-1,NA,TRBJ2-1,TGCGCCAGCAGCTTGGCTGGACCTATATATGAGCAGTTCTTC,CASSLAGPIYEQFF
NA,TRBV29-1,NA,TRBJ1-2,TGCAGCGTTCCCCACTGGGGGGGCGCGGACTATGGCTACACCTTC,CSVPHWGGADYGYTF
once,TRBV6-5,TRBD2,TRBJ2-1,TGTGCCAGCAGTTACTCGGCTAGCGGGTCCTACAATGAGCAGTTCTTC,CASSYSASGSYNEQFF
NA,TRBV9,TRBD2,TRBJ2-1,TGTGCCAGCAGCGGAAACCCCAGCGGGGGGCACTACAATGAGCAGTTCTTC,CASSGNPSGGHYNEQFF
NA,TRBV7-9,NA,TRBJ2-1,TGTGCCAGCAGCTTATTGGTAGTTCGCCGGGAGCAGTTCTTC,CASSLLVVRREQFF
once,TRBV27,TRBD2,TRBJ2-7,TGTGCCAGCAGTCGGACACCGGGACTAGCGGGAGGGCCGTCCTACGAGCAGTACTTC,CASSRTPGLAGGPSYEQYF
NA,TRBV19,NA,TRBJ2-1,TGTGCCAGTAATCCCGTTGGGCTAGGGCCAAGCCATGAGCAGTTCTTC,CASNPVGLGPSHEQFF
NA,TRBV28,NA,TRBJ2-3,TGTGCCAGCAGTTCCATTACAGGGTCCCTTACGAGGGATACGCAGTATTTT,CASSSITGSLTRDTQYF
NA,TRBV5-1,NA,TRBJ2-7,TGCGCCAGCAGCTCCCGGGTCAACTCCTACGAGCAGTACTTC,CASSSRVNSYEQYF
NA,TRBV5-4,NA,TRBJ1-3,TGTGCCAGCAGCTTGATAGGGGTCGGAAACACCATATATTTT,CASSLIGVGNTIYF
NA,TRBV10-3,NA,TRBJ1-3,TGTGCCATCAGGCGAAACATTCAGGGCTCTGGAAACACCATATATTTT,CAIRRNIQGSGNTIYF
NA,TRBV3-1/TRBV3-2,NA,TRBJ1-2,TGTGCCAGCAGCCAAGATGTAAAGGGGAGGTATGGCTACACCTTC,CASSQDVKGRYGYTF
NA,TRBV5-1,NA,TRBJ2-3,TGCGCCAGCAGCCCGGGTTCAGGTGGGGATACGCAGTATTTT,CASSPGSGGDTQYF
NA,TRBV13,NA,TRBJ1-4,TGTGCCAGCAGCCCCGGGGGGCGAAACGATGAAAAACTGTTTTTT,CASSPGGRNDEKLFF
NA,TRBV28,TRBD1,TRBJ1-2,TGTGCCAGCAGTTCGGGGACAGGGACGGGTGGCTACACCTTC,CASSSGTGTGGYTF
NA,TRBV28,TRBD1,TRBJ1-2,TGTGCCAGCACCTCAGGGGGAGGAAACTATGGCTACACCTTC,CASTSGGGNYGYTF
NA,TRBV12-3/TRBV12-4,NA,TRBJ1-2,TGTGCCAGCAGTTTAGTGAACTATGGCTACACCTTC,CASSLVNYGYTF